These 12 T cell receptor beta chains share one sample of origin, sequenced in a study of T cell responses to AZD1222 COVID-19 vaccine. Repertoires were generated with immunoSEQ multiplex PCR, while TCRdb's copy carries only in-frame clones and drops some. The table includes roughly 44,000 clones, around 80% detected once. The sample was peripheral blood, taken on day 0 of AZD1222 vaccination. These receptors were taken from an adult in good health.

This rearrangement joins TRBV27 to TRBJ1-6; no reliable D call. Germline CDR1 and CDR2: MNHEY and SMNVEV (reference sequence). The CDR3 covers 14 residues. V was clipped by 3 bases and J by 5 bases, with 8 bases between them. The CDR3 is CASSLNSHNSPLHF. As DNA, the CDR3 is TGTGCCAGCAGTTTGAACAGCCATAATTCACCCCTCCACTTT.

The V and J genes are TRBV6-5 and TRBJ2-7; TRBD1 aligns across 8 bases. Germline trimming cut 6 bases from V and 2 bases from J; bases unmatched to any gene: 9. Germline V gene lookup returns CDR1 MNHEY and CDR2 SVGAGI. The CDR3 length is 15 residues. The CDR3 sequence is CASRPTDRAAYEQYF. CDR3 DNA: TGTGCCAGCAGACCGACGGACAGGGCTGCCTACGAGCAGTACTTC.

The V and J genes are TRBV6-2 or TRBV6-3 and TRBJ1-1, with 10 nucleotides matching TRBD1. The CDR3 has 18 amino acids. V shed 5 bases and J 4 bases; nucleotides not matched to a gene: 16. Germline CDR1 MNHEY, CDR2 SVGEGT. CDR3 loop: CASSRKTGGASRITEAFF. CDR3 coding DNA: TGTGCCAGCAGTAGAAAGACAGGGGGCGCGTCGCGTATCACTGAAGCTTTCTTT.

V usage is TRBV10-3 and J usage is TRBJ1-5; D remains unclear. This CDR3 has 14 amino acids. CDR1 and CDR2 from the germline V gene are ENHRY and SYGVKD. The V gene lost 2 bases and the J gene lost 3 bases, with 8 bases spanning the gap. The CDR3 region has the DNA TGTGCCATCAGTGAGGGAGGGTCCAATCAGCCCCAGCATTTT. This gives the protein CAISEGGSNQPQHF.

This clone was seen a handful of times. The CDR3 spells CASSFPPPSNYGYTF. CDR3 bases: TGTGCCAGCAGTTTTCCGCCGCCGTCTAACTATGGCTACACCTTC. The chain carries TRBV28 and TRBJ1-2, with D unresolved. CDR1 and CDR2 (germline): MDHEN, SYDVKM. The CDR3 runs 15 residues. The V gene lost 3 bases and the J gene lost 0 bases, with 11 bases spanning the gap.

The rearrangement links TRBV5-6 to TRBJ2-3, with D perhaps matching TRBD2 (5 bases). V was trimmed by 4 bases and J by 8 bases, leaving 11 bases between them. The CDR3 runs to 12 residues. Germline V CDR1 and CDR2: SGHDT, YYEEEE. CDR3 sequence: CASSRTDGTQYF. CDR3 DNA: TGTGCCAGCAGCAGGACTGACGGTACGCAGTATTTT. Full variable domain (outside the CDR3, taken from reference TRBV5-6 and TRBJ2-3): DAGVTQSPTHLIKTRGQQVTLRCSPKSGHDTVSWYQQALGQGPQFIFQYYEEEERQRGNFPDRFSGHQFPNYSSELNVNALLLGDSALYLCASSRTDGTQYFGPGTRLTVL.

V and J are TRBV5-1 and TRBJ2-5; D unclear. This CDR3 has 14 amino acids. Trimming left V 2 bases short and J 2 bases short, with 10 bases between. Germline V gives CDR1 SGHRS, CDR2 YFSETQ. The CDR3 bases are TGCGCCAGCAGCTTAGGCGCACAGCAAGAGACCCAGTACTTC. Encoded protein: CASSLGAQQETQYF.

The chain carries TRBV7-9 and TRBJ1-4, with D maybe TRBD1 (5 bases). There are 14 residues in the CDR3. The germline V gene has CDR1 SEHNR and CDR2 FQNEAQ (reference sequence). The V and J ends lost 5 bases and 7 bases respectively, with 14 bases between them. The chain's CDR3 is CASSAEGQGEKLFF. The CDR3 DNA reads TGTGCCAGCAGCGCGGAGGGGCAGGGTGAAAAACTGTTTTTT. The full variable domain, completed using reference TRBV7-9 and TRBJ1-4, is DTGVSQNPRHKITKRGQNVTFRCDPISEHNRLYWYRQTLGQGPEFLTYFQNEAQLEKSRLLSDRFSAERPKGSFSTLEIQRTEQGDSAMYLCASSAEGQGEKLFFGSGTQLSVL.

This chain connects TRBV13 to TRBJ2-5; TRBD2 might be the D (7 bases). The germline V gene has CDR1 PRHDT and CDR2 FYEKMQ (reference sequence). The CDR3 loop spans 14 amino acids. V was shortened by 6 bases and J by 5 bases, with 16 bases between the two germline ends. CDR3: CASRPRGAGETQYF. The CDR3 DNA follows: TGTGCCAGCAGGCCCCGGGGGGCGGGGGAGACCCAGTACTTC.

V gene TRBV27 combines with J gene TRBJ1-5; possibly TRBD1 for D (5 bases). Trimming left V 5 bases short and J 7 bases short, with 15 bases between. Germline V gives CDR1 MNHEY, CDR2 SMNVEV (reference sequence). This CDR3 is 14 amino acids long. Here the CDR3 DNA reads TGTGCCAGCAGTGTACAGGTTAGCAGCCAGCCCCAGCATTTT. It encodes CASSVQVSSQPQHF.

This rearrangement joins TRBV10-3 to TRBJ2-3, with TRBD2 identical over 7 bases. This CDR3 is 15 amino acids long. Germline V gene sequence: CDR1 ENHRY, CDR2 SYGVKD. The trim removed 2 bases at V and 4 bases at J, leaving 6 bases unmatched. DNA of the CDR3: TGTGCCATCAGTGAGGCGGGAGCTACCGCAGATACGCAGTATTTT. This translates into CAISEAGATADTQYF.

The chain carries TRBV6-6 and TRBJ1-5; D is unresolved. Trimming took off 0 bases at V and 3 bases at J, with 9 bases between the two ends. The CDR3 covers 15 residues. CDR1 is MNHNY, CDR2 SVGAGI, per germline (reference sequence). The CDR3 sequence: CASSYSKEANQPQHF. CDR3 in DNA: TGTGCCAGCAGTTACTCGAAGGAGGCCAATCAGCCCCAGCATTTT.